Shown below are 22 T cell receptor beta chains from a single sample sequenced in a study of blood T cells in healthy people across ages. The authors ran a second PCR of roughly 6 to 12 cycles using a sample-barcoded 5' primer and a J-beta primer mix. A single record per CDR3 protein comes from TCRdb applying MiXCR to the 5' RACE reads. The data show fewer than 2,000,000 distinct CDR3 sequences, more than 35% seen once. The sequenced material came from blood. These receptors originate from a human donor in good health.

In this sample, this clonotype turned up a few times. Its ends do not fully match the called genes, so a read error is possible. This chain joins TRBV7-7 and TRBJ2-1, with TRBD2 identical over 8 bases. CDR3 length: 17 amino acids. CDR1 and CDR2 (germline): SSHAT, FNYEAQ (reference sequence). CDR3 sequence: CASKPLGRGGGLYEQFF. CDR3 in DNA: TGTGCTAGCAAACCCCTTGGTCGTGGCGGGGGGTTGTATGAGCAGTTCTTC. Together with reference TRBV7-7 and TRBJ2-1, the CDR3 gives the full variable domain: GAGVSQSPRYKVTKRGQDVTLRCDPISSHATLYWYQQALGQGPEFLTYFNYEAQPDKSGLPSDRFSAERPEGSISTLTIQRTEQRDSAMYRCASKPLGRGGGLYEQFFGPGTRLTVL.

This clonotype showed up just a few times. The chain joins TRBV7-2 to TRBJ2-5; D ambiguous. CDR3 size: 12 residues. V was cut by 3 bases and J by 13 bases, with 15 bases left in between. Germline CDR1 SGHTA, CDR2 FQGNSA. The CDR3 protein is CASSFRTAPPYF. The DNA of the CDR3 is TGTGCCAGCAGCTTTAGGACGGCTCCCCCGTACTTC.

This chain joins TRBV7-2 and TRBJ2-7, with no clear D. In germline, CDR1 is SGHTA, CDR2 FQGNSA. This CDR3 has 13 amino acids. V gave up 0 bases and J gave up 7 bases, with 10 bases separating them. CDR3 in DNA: TGTGCCAGCAGCTTAGCGCCGGGTAATGAGCAGTACTTC. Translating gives CASSLAPGNEQYF.

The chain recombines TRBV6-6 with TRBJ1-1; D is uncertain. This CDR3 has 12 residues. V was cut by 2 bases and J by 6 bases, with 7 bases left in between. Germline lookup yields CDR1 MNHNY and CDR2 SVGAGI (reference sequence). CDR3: CASSYRVPEAFF. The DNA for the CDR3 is TGTGCCAGCAGTTACAGGGTCCCTGAAGCTTTCTTT.

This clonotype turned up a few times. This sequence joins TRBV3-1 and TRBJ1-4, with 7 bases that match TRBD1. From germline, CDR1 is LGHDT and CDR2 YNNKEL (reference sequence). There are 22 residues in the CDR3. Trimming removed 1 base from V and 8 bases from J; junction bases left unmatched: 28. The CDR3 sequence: CASSQVGAYRDSGKIEDEKLFF. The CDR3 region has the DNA TGTGCCAGCAGCCAAGTGGGAGCCTACCGGGACAGTGGGAAAATTGAGGACGAAAAACTGTTTTTT. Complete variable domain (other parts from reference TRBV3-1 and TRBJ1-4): DTAVSQTPKYLVTQMGNDKSIKCEQNLGHDTMYWYKQDSKKFLKIMFSYNNKELIINETVPNRFSPKSPDKAHLNLHINSLELGDSAVYFCASSQVGAYRDSGKIEDEKLFFGSGTQLSVL.

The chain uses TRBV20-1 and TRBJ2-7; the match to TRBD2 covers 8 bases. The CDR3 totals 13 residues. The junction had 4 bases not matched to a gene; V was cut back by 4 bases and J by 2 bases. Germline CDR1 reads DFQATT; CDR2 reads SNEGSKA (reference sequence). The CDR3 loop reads CSATAGGPYEQYF. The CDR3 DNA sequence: TGCAGTGCTACGGCGGGGGGCCCCTACGAGCAGTACTTC.

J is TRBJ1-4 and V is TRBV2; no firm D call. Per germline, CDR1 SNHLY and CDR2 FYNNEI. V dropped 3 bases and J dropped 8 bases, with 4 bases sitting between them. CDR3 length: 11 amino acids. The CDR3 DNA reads TGTGCCAGCAGTGAGAAGGAAAAACTGTTTTTT. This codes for CASSEKEKLFF.

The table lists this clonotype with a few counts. The CDR3 here is CASHRTGSSYEQYF. CDR3 bases: TGCGCCAGCCATCGGACAGGGAGCTCCTACGAGCAGTACTTC. The chain is built from TRBV10-2 and TRBJ2-7; 8 nucleotides align to TRBD1. V trimming: 8 bases; J trimming: 0 bases; junction bases outside the gene matches: 6. The CDR3 runs to 14 residues. Germline V lookup: CDR1 WSHSY, CDR2 SAAADI.

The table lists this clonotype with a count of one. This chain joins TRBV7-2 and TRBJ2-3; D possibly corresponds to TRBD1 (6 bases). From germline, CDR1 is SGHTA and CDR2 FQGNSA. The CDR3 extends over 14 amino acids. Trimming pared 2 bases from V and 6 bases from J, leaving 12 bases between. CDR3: CASSLSGVEDTQYF. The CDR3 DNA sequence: TGTGCCAGCAGCTTATCAGGGGTTGAGGATACGCAGTATTTT.

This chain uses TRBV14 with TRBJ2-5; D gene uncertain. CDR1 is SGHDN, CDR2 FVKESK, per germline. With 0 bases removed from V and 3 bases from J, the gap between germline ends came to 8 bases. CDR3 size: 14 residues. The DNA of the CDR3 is TGTGCCAGCAGCCAAGATTGGGAAAAAGAGACCCAGTACTTC. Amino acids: CASSQDWEKETQYF.

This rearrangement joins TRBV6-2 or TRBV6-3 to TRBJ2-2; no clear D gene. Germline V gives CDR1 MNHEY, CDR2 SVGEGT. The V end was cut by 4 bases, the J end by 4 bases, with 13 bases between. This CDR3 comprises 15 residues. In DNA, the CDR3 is TGTGCCAGCAGTTCCGGAATATTGGGCACCGGGGAGCTGTTTTTT. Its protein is CASSSGILGTGELFF.

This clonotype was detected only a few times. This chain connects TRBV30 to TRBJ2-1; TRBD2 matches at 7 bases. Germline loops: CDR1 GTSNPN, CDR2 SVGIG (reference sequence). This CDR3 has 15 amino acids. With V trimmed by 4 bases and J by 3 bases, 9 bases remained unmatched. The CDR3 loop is CAWTSVRGDYNEQFF. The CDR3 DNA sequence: TGTGCCTGGACGTCCGTACGGGGGGACTACAATGAGCAGTTCTTC.

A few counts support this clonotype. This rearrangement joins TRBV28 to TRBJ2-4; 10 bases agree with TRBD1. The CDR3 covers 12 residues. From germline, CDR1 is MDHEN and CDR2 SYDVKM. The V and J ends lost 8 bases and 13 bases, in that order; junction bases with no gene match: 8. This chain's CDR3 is CASGTGVGEQYF. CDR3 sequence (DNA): TGTGCCAGCGGGACAGGGGTAGGGGAGCAGTACTTC.

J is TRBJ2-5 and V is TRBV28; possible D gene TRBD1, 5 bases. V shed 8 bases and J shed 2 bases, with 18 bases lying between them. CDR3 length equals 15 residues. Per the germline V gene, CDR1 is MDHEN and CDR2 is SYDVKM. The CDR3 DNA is TGTGCCAGCCGGACATATGCAGGGAAACAAGAGACCCAGTACTTC. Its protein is CASRTYAGKQETQYF.

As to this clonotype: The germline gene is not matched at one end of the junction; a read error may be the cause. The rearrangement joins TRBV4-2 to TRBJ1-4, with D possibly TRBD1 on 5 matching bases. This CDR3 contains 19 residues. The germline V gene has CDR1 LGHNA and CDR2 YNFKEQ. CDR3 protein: CASSQDMGGGRARNEELFF. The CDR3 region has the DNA TGTGCCAGCAGCCAAGATATGGGGGGAGGCAGGGCCAGGAATGAAGAACTGTTTTTT.

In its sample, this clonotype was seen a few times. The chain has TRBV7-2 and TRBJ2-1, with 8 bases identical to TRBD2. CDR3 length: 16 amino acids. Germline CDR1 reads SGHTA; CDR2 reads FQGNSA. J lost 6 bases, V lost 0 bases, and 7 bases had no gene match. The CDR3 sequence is CASSLAGIAGFNEQFF. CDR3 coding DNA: TGTGCCAGCAGCTTAGCGGGGATAGCGGGGTTCAATGAGCAGTTCTTC.

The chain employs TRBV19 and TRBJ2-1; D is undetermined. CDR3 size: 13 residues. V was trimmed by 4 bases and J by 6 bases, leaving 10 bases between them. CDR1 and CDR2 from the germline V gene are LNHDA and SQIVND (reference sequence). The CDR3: CASSNLPRNEQFF. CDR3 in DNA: TGTGCCAGTAGTAATCTCCCCCGCAATGAGCAGTTCTTC.

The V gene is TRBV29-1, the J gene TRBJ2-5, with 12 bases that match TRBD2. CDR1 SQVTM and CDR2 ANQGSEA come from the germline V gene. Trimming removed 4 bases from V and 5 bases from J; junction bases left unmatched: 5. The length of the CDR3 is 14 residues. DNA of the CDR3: TGCAGCGTTGCTGGACTAGCGGGAACTGAGACCCAGTACTTC. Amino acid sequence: CSVAGLAGTETQYF.

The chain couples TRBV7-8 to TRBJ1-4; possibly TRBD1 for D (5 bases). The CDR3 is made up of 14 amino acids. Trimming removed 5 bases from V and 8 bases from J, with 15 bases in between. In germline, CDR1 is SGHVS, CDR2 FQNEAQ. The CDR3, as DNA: TGTGCCAGCAGCCCACGGGGGATTAGGGAAAAACTGTTTTTT. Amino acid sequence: CASSPRGIREKLFF. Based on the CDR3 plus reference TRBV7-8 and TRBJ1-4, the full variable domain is GAGVSQSPRYKVAKRGQDVALRCDPISGHVSLFWYQQALGQGPEFLTYFQNEAQLDKSGLPSDRFFAERPEGSVSTLKIQRTQQEDSAVYLCASSPRGIREKLFFGSGTQLSVL.

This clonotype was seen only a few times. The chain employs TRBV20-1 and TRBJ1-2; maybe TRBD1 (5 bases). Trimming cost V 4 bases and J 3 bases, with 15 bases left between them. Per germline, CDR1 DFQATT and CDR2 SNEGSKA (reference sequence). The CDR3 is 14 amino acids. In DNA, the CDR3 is TGCAGTGCTATTCTGCCGGGGCCCTACTATGGCTACACCTTC. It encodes CSAILPGPYYGYTF.

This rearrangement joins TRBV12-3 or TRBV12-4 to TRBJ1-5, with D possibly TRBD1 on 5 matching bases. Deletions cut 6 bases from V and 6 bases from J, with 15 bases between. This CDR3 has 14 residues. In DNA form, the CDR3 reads TGTGCCAGCAGGACCGCAGGGATAAGTCAGCCCCAGCATTTT. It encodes CASRTAGISQPQHF.

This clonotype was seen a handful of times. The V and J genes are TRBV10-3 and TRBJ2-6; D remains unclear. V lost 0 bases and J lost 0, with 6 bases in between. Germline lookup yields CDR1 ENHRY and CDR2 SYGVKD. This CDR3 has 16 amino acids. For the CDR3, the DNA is TGTGCCATCAGTGAGTCGACGAACTCTGGGGCCAACGTCCTGACTTTC. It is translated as CAISESTNSGANVLTF.